This T cell receptor (beta chain) was sequenced during a study of CD8 T cells in ankylosing spondylitis. Study-level findings and limits: Disease-linked clones reportedly concentrated significantly in matched ankylosing spondylitis synovial fluid. Relatively scarce in peripheral blood, disease-linked clones were CD8+. What seemed typical of ankylosing spondylitis blood was a TCR beta motif built from roughly eight highly homologous variants.

Quantitative molecular-barcoded 5'-RACE generated the TCR beta libraries. TCRdb analysed the 5' RACE reads with MiXCR anew, one entry per CDR3 protein. The sample carries hundreds of thousands of distinct CDR3 sequences, roughly 27% recorded once. Comments on this clonotype: Its antigen is not identified.

Sequencing input: blood, either unsorted or a sorted T cell fraction (not recorded which). The receptor was derived from a male donor with ankylosing spondylitis.

The CDR3 bases are TGCAGTGCTGGTTCTAGCGGGGGGAAGAAGACCCAGTACTTC. It is translated as CSAGSSGGKKTQYF. The chain links TRBV20-1 to TRBJ2-5; 11 bases align to TRBD2. The CDR3 length is 14 residues. The germline V gene has CDR1 DFQATT and CDR2 SNEGSKA (reference sequence). V shed 5 bases, J shed 6 bases, and the junction held 8 bases outside the gene matches.